The 20 T cell receptor beta chains listed next were all sequenced from one sample in a study of blood T cell repertoires in COVID-19. The data were produced by immunoSEQ multiplex PCR, yet TCRdb's version contains in-frame clones alone and is incomplete. The profile shows 250,000 to 300,000 clones, just over 85% of them singletons. Specimen: peripheral blood. These receptors all come from a woman younger than 45 with active or convalescent COVID-19.

This sequence joins TRBV28 and TRBJ1-1; D is unresolved. The germline CDR1 and CDR2 sequences are MDHEN and SYDVKM. The CDR3 extends over 14 amino acids. Trimming stripped 1 base from V and 4 bases from J, with 10 bases between. The CDR3 loop reads CASSLFNGGTEAFF. The CDR3 nucleotides read TGTGCCAGCAGTTTATTTAATGGAGGCACTGAAGCTTTCTTT.

This chain connects TRBV4-2 to TRBJ1-6; D might be TRBD1 (6 bases). Trimming shortened V by 1 base and J by 9 bases, and 13 bases separated the two germline ends. Per the germline V gene, CDR1 is LGHNA and CDR2 is YNFKEQ. The CDR3 is made up of 15 amino acids. The CDR3 sequence is CASSQGTAVSSPLHF. The CDR3 nucleotides are TGTGCCAGCAGCCAAGGGACAGCGGTTAGTTCACCCCTCCACTTT.

The chain employs TRBV6-5 and TRBJ1-2; D is unresolved. V was pared by 8 bases and J by 6 bases, with 19 bases between. CDR1 and CDR2 from the germline V gene are MNHEY and SVGAGI. This CDR3 region has 14 residues. DNA for the CDR3: TGTGCCAGCTTCGCGAACGCCGAATTTAATGGCTACACCTTC. It codes for CASFANAEFNGYTF.

This chain joins TRBV28 and TRBJ2-3, with D possibly matching TRBD1 (5 bases). The CDR3 has 17 amino acids. Germline V gives CDR1 MDHEN, CDR2 SYDVKM. V was trimmed by 6 bases and J by 0 bases, leaving 19 bases between them. CDR3 sequence: CASSLPRVGPSTDTQYF. CDR3 coding DNA: TGTGCCAGCAGCTTACCCAGGGTTGGCCCTAGCACAGATACGCAGTATTTT.

V gene TRBV11-2 combines with J gene TRBJ1-2; D unresolved. Germline values: CDR1 SGHAT, CDR2 FQNNGV. The CDR3 is 13 amino acids. Between the trimmed V and J ends, which lost 1 base and 0 bases, there was a span of 3 bases. The CDR3 here is CASSLASNYGYTF. As DNA, the CDR3 is TGTGCCAGCAGCTTAGCGTCTAACTATGGCTACACCTTC.

This chain links TRBV28 with TRBJ1-4; 10 bases agree with TRBD1. The V gene's germline CDR1 is MDHEN and CDR2 SYDVKM. Unmatched junction bases numbered 12, after V lost 6 bases and J lost 5 bases. The CDR3 covers 17 residues. The CDR3 DNA is TGTGCCAGCAGCCGCCGGACAGGGGGGTGGGGAAATGAAAAACTGTTTTTT. Translating gives CASSRRTGGWGNEKLFF.

This clone was observed a single time. The V gene is TRBV19, the J gene TRBJ2-1; TRBD2 aligns across 9 bases. This CDR3 region has 15 residues. CDR1 LNHDA and CDR2 SQIVND come from the germline V gene (reference sequence). V dropped 2 bases and J dropped 6; count of bases not matched to a gene: 5. The CDR3 DNA sequence: TGTGCCAGTAGTATATCCAGCGGGGGGTTCAATGAGCAGTTCTTC. Its protein is CASSISSGGFNEQFF. The whole variable domain, remainder taken from reference TRBV19 and TRBJ2-1, is DGGITQSPKYLFRKEGQNVTLSCEQNLNHDAMYWYRQDPGQGLRLIYYSQIVNDFQKGDIAEGYSVSREKKESFPLTVTSAQKNPTAFYLCASSISSGGFNEQFFGPGTRLTVL.

V gene TRBV5-1 combines with J gene TRBJ2-7; 7 bases are shared with TRBD1. The CDR3 is 15 amino acids. CDR1 is SGHRS and CDR2 is YFSETQ in the germline V gene. Germline trimming cut 3 bases from V and 0 bases from J; bases unmatched to any gene: 6. The CDR3 sequence is CASSSAGGYSYEQYF. CDR3 coding DNA: TGCGCCAGCAGCTCTGCAGGGGGTTACTCCTACGAGCAGTACTTC.

The chain carries TRBV6-5 and TRBJ1-2, with D perhaps matching TRBD1 (6 bases). The CDR3 totals 14 residues. With 6 bases removed from V and 3 bases from J, the gap between germline ends came to 14 bases. Germline V lookup: CDR1 MNHEY, CDR2 SVGAGI. The chain's CDR3 is CASRPGVADYGYTF. As DNA, the CDR3 is TGTGCCAGCAGACCAGGGGTTGCAGACTATGGCTACACCTTC.

This chain links TRBV6-1 with TRBJ1-2, with 7 bases fitting TRBD1. The CDR3 has 13 amino acids. Germline V gene lookup returns CDR1 MNHNS and CDR2 SASEGT. V was pared by 3 bases and J by 4 bases, with 2 bases of the junction left unmatched. The CDR3 spells CASSEGQSYGYTF. CDR3 sequence (DNA): TGTGCCAGCAGTGAGGGACAGTCCTATGGCTACACCTTC.

The gene calls are TRBV4-3 and TRBJ2-1, with D tentatively TRBD2 (5 bases). CDR1 and CDR2 (germline): LGHNA, YSLEER. The V end was cut by 5 bases, the J end by 8 bases, with 16 bases between. The CDR3 consists of 14 residues. The CDR3 loop reads CASSNQRAWDEQFF. In DNA form, the CDR3 reads TGCGCCAGCAGCAATCAGAGGGCTTGGGATGAGCAGTTCTTC.

This clone was observed a handful of times. The DNA for the CDR3 is TGTGCCACCAGCAGAGGACAGATGACTGAAGCTTTCTTT. As protein: CATSRGQMTEAFF. The rearrangement links TRBV15 to TRBJ1-1; D may be TRBD1 (5 bases). The CDR3 sequence is 13 residues long. The V and J ends lost 1 base and 5 bases respectively, with 8 bases between them. In germline, CDR1 is LNHNV, CDR2 YYDKDF (reference sequence).

CDR3 DNA sequence: TGTGCCAGCAGTACGGCAGGGGGCGACTATGGCTACACCTTC. It is translated as CASSTAGGDYGYTF. The V gene is TRBV6-5, the J gene TRBJ1-2; 8 bases line up with TRBD1. Germline V gene data show CDR1 as MNHEY and CDR2 as SVGAGI. The V gene end was trimmed by 5 bases and the J gene end by 3 bases; junction bases not matched to a gene: 5. The CDR3 runs to 14 residues.

This chain uses TRBV4-3 with TRBJ2-5, with 9 nucleotides matching TRBD2. The CDR3 is 18 residues long. Trimming cost V 1 base and J 4 bases; bases outside gene matches: 13. Germline V gives CDR1 LGHNA, CDR2 YSLEER. The CDR3 sequence: CASSQAFSLAGSIETQYF. CDR3 DNA: TGCGCCAGCAGCCAAGCGTTCAGCCTAGCGGGGTCTATAGAGACCCAGTACTTC.

The chain recombines TRBV6-2 or TRBV6-3 with TRBJ1-2, with D perhaps matching TRBD1 (5 bases). The CDR3 has 14 residues. Trimming cost V 4 bases and J 4 bases, with 13 bases left between them. Germline V gene sequence: CDR1 MNHEY, CDR2 SVGEGT. The CDR3 is CASSSLRDSYGYTF. CDR3 sequence (DNA): TGTGCCAGCAGTTCTCTGCGTGACAGCTATGGCTACACCTTC.

This clone appeared a few times. This sequence joins TRBV30 and TRBJ1-2, with a weak D call TRBD1 (6 bases). This CDR3 spans 13 amino acids. Trimming left V 0 bases short and J 4 bases short, with 9 bases between. Germline V gene lookup returns CDR1 GTSNPN and CDR2 SVGIG (reference sequence). CDR3 residues: CAWSVEGVYGYTF. In DNA, the CDR3 is TGTGCCTGGAGTGTAGAGGGGGTCTATGGCTACACCTTC.

The rearrangement uses TRBV4-2 and TRBJ1-5; D gene uncertain. This CDR3 spans 16 amino acids. Trimming took 0 bases from V and 4 from J, leaving 13 bases between them. Germline CDR1 LGHNA, CDR2 YNFKEQ. CDR3 in amino acids: CASSQEPASLNQPQHF. The CDR3 DNA reads TGTGCCAGCAGCCAAGAGCCCGCAAGCCTAAATCAGCCCCAGCATTTT.

This clone was found a few times. This rearrangement joins TRBV6-6 to TRBJ1-6; possible D gene TRBD1, 5 bases. CDR1 is MNHNY, CDR2 SVGAGI, per germline (reference sequence). CDR3 length equals 17 residues. Trimming left V 5 bases short and J 0 bases short, with 14 bases between. This CDR3 is CASSRQPSSSYNSPLHF. The CDR3 region has the DNA TGTGCCAGCAGTCGACAGCCTTCTAGCTCCTATAATTCACCCCTCCACTTT.

This chain joins TRBV9 and TRBJ1-6; TRBD1 might be the D (6 bases). V lost 4 bases and J 10 bases, leaving 21 bases between the germline ends. Germline V gene sequence: CDR1 SGDLS, CDR2 YYNGEE. The CDR3 has 16 residues. The CDR3 DNA sequence: TGTGCCAGCAGCCCAGGGGCAGGGGCTGGGGGCTCACCCCTCCACTTT. The encoded protein is CASSPGAGAGGSPLHF.

The CDR3 sequence: CASRSQSSGQYF. The CDR3 DNA reads as TGTGCCAGCAGATCCCAGAGTTCAGGGCAGTACTTC. The rearrangement joins TRBV12-3 or TRBV12-4 to TRBJ2-7, with D unclear. The V gene lost 6 bases and the J gene lost 9 bases, with 15 bases spanning the gap. The CDR3 length is 12 residues.